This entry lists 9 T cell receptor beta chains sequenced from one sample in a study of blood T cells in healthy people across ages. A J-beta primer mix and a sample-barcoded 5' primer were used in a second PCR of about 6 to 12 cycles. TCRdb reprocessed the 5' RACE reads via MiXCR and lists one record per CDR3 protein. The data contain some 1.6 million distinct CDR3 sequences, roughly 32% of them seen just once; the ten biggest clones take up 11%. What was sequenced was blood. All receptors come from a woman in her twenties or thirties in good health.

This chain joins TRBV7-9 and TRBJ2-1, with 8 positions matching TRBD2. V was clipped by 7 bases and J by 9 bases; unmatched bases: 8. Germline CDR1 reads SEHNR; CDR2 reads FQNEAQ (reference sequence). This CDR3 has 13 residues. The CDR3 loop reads CASTIGGVGEQFF. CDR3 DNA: TGTGCCAGCACCATCGGGGGGGTGGGTGAGCAGTTCTTC.

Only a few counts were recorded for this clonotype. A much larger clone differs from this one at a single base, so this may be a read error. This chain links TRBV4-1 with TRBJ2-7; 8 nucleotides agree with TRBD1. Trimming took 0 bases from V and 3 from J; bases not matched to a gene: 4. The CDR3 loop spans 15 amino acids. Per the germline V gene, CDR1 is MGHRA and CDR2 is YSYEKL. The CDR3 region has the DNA TGCGCCAGCAGCCAAGAGAGACAGGGGAGCTACGAGCAGTACTTC. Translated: CASSQERQGSYEQYF.

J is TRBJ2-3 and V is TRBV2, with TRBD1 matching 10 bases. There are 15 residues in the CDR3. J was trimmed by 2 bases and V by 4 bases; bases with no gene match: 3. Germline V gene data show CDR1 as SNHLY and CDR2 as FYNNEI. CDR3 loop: CASSGGTGVTDTQYF. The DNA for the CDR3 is TGTGCCAGCAGTGGTGGGACAGGGGTCACAGATACGCAGTATTTT.

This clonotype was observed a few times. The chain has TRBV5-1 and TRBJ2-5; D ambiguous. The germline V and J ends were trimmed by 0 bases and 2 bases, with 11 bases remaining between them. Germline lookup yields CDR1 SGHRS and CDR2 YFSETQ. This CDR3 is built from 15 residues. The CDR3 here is CASSLGPSAQETQYF. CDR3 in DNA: TGCGCCAGCAGCTTGGGACCGTCCGCTCAAGAGACCCAGTACTTC.

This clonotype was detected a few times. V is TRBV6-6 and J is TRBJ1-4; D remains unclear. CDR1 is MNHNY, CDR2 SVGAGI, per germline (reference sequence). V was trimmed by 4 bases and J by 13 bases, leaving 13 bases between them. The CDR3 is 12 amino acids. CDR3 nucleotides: TGTGCCAGCAGTTCCCCCGGACTCGGACTGTTTTTT. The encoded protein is CASSSPGLGLFF.

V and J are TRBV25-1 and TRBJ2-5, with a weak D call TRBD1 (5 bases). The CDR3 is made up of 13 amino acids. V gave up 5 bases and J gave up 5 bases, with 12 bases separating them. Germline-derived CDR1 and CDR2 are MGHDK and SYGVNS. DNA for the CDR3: TGTGCCAGCAGTTTGACAGCCACGGAGACCCAGTACTTC. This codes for CASSLTATETQYF. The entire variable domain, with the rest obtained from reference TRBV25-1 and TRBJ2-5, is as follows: EADIYQTPRYLVIGTGKKITLECSQTMGHDKMYWYQQDPGMELHLIHYSYGVNSTEKGDLSSESTVSRIRTEHFPLTLESARPSHTSQYLCASSLTATETQYFGPGTRLLVL.

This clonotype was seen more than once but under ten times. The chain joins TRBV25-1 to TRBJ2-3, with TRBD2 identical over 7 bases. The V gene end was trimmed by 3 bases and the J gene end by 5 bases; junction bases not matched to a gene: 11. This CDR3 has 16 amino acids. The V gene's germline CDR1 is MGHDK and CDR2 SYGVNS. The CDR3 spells CASSDGLAVKKDTQYF. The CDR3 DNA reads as TGTGCCAGCAGTGACGGCCTAGCGGTGAAGAAAGATACGCAGTATTTT.

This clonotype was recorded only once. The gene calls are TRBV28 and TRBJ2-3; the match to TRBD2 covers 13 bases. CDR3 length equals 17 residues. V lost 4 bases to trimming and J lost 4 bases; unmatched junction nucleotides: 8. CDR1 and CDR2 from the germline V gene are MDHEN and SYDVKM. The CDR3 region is CASSSGLAGEMPDTQYF. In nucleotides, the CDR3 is TGTGCCAGCAGTTCAGGACTAGCGGGGGAAATGCCAGATACGCAGTATTTT.

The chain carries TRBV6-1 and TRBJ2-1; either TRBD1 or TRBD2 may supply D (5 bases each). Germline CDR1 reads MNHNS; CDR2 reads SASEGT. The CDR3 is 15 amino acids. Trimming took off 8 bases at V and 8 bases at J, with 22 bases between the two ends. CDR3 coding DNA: TGTGCCAGCGGCCTATGGGGGAGTGGTAGGGATGAGCAGTTCTTC. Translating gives CASGLWGSGRDEQFF.